This entry lists 3 T cell receptor beta chains sequenced from one sample in a study of T cell clonality in common variable immunodeficiency. Study outcomes and limitations: Reportedly, TCR beta sequences from common variable immunodeficiency showed fewer deletions and N-nucleotide insertions.

Profiled with immunoSEQ multiplex PCR; TCRdb holds only in-frame clones, not every one. This sample shows about 32,000 clones and no singletons; more than 4.5% rests with the ten largest. These receptors' targets are unknown. Sequences were obtained from peripheral blood mononuclear cells. The receptors stem from a human donor with common variable immunodeficiency.

There are many counts of this clone. The read finishes 3 residues shy of the CDR3 end, and the germline J gene is used to complete it. The chain joins TRBV30 to TRBJ2-5; 9 nucleotides match TRBD1. The CDR3 loop spans 13 amino acids. Germline V gives CDR1 GTSNPN, CDR2 SVGIG (reference sequence). With V trimmed by 4 bases and J by 5 bases, 5 bases remained unmatched. The CDR3 sequence is CAWKRGTGETQYF. The CDR3 bases that were read are TGTGCCTGGAAACGAGGGACAGGGGAGACC. The full variable domain, in which reference TRBV30 and TRBJ2-5 provide the parts outside the CDR3, is SQTIHQWPATLVQPVGSPLSLECTVEGTSNPNLYWYRQAAGRGLQLLFYSVGIGQISSEVPQNLSASRPQDRQFILSSKKLLLSDSGFYLCAWKRGTGETQYFGPGTRLLVL.

This clone was detected only a few times. Read coverage stops 3 residues before the CDR3 terminus; the germline J gene supplies the remainder. The chain couples TRBV7-2 to TRBJ1-5; D not resolved. V lost 6 bases and J lost 0, with 12 bases in between. The CDR3 is made up of 15 amino acids. Germline V CDR1 and CDR2: SGHTA, FQGNSA. The CDR3 reads CASSRELGSNQPQHF. The DNA read from the CDR3 is TGTGCCAGCAGTCGAGAGCTAGGTAGCAATCAGCCC.

The table lists this clone with a few counts. Read sequence stops 3 residues before the CDR3 end, and the germline J gene provides the missing end. The chain employs TRBV6-2 or TRBV6-3 and TRBJ2-3; weak D call: TRBD1 (6 bases). Per germline, CDR1 MNHEY and CDR2 SVGEGT. The CDR3 length is 12 residues. The CDR3 DNA, read in part, is TGTGCCAGCACCTACCAGGGACAAACG. It codes for CASTYQGQT. The complete CDR3 reads CASTYQGQTQYF.